This entry describes one T cell receptor beta chain. Its antigen is not known. It was with 60 Vbeta and 13 Jbeta primers that the PCR ran. Only in-frame clones appear in the TCRdb table, and some are missing; sequencing was by immunoSEQ multiplex PCR. The listing contains around 75,000 clones. CDR3 length equals 16 residues. Trimming took off 6 bases at V and 0 bases at J, with 12 bases between the two ends. Germline lookup yields CDR1 MDHEN and CDR2 SYDVKM. These data are taken from a study of cytomegalovirus exposure and HLA in healthy donors. Study context: The study placed 80% to 90% of its approximately 400 genotyped donors in the Caucasian-associated ancestry cluster.

Broader study findings: Published work reported that the classifier diagnosed cytomegalovirus status with high specificity and sensitivity. Information on immune exposure was restricted to one variable (CMV serostatus). TCR beta sequences numbering 15,000 to 20,000 were associated with HLA alleles at 0.05 false discovery rate in a later analysis.

This clonotype originated in a man aged 35 to 55 in good health and CMV-seronegative. This rearrangement joins TRBV28 to TRBJ1-6; D unresolved. Specimen: PBMCs. CDR3: CASRKDWSSYNSPLHF. In nucleotides, the CDR3 is TGTGCCAGCAGGAAGGACTGGAGCTCCTATAATTCACCCCTCCACTTT.